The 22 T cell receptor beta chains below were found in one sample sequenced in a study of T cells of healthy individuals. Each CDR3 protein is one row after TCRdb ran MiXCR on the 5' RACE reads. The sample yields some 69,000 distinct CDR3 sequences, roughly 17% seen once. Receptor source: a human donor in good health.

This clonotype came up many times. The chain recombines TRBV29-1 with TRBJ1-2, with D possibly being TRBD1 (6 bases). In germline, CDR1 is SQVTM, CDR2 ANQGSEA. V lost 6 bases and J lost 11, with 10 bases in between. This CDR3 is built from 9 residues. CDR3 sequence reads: CSVAGDYTF. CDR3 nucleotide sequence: TGCAGCGTAGCAGGGGATTACACCTTC.

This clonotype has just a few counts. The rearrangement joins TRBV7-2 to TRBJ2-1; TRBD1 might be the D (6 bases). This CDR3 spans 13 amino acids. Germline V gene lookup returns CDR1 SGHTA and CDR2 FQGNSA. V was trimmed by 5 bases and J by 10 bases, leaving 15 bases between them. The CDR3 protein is CASSHRQAAEQFF. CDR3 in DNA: TGTGCCAGCAGCCACCGACAGGCTGCGGAGCAGTTCTTC.

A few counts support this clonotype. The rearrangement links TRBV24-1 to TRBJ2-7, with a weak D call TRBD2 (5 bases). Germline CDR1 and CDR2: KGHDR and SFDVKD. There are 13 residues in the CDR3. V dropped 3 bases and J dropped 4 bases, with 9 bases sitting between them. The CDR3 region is CATSDGRQYEQYF. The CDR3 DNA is TGTGCCACCAGTGATGGGAGACAATACGAGCAGTACTTC.

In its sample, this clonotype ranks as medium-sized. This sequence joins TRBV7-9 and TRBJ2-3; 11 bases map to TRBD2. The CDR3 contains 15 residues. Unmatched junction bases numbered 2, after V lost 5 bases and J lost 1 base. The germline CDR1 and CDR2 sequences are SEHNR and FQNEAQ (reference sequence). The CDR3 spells CASSKLAGGTDTQYF. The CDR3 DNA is TGTGCCAGCAGCAAACTAGCGGGGGGCACAGATACGCAGTATTTT.

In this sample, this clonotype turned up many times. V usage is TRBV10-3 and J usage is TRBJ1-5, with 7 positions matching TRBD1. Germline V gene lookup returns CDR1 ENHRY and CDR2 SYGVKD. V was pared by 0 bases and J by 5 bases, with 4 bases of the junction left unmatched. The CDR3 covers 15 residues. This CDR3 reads CAISESGGGYQPQHF. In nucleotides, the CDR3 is TGTGCCATCAGTGAGTCGGGAGGGGGCTATCAGCCCCAGCATTTT.

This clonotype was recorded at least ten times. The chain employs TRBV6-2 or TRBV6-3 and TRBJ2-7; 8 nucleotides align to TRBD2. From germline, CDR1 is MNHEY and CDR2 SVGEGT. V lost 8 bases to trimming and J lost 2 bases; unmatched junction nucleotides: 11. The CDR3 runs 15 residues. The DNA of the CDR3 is TGTGCCAGCCGTTCGATTACTAGCGGTACCTACGAGCAGTACTTC. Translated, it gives CASRSITSGTYEQYF.

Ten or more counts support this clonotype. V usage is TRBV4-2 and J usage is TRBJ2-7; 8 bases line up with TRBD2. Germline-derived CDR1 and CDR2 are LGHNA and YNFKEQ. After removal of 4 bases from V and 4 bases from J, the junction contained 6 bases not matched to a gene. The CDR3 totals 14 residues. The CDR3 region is CASSPERGLYEQYF. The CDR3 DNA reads TGTGCCAGCAGCCCCGAGCGGGGGCTATACGAGCAGTACTTC.

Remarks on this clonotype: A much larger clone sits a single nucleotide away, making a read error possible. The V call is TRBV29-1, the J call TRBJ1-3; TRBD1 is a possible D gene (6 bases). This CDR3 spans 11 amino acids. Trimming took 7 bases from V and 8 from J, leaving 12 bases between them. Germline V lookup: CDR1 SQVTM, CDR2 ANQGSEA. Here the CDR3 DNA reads TGCAGCGATACAGGGATAGACACCATATATTTT. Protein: CSDTGIDTIYF.

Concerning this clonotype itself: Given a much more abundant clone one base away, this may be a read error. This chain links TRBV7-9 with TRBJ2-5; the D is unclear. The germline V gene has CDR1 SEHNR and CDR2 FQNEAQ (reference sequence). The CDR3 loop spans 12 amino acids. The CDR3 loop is CASSLNLETQHF. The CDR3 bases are TGTGCCAGCAGCCTCAACTTGGAGACCCAGCACTTC.

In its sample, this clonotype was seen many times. DNA of the CDR3: TGTGCCAGCTCACCAACAGGGACGGGCAATCAGCCCCAGCATTTT. It yields the protein CASSPTGTGNQPQHF. The V call is TRBV18, the J call TRBJ1-5; D might be TRBD1 (6 bases). The CDR3 length is 15 residues. V lost 2 bases, J lost 2 bases, and 10 bases lay in between. Germline V gene lookup returns CDR1 KGHSH and CDR2 LQKENI.

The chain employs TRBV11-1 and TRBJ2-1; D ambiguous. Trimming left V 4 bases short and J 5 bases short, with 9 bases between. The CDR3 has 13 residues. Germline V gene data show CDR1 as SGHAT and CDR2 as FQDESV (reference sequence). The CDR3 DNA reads TGTGCCAGCAGCTCCCAAAGGGACAATGAGCAGTTCTTC. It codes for CASSSQRDNEQFF.

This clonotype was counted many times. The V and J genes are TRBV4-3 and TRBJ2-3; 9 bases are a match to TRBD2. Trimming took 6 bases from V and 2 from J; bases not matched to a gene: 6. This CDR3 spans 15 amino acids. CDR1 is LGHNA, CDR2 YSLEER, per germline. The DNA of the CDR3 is TGCGCCAGCAGTACCGGGACTAGCAACACAGATACGCAGTATTTT. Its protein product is CASSTGTSNTDTQYF.

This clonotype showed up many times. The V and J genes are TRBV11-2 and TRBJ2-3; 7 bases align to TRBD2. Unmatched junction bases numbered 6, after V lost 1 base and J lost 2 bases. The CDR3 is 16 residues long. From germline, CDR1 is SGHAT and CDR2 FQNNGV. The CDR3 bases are TGTGCCAGCAGCTTAGGGCGGGAGCTGAACACAGATACGCAGTATTTT. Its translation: CASSLGRELNTDTQYF.

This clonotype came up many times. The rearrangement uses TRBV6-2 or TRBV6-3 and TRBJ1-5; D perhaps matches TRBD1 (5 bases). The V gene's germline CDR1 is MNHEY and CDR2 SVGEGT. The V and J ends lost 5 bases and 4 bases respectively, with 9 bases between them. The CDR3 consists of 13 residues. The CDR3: CASSLWGNQPQHF. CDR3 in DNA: TGTGCCAGCAGTCTATGGGGGAATCAGCCCCAGCATTTT.

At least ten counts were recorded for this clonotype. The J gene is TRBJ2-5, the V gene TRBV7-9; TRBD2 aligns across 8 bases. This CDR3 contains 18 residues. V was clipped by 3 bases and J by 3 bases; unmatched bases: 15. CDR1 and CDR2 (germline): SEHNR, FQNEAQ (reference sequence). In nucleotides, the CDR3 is TGTGCCAGCAGCTTTAACACCGCTAGCGGGCTGAGGGAAGAGACCCAGTACTTC. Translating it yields CASSFNTASGLREETQYF.

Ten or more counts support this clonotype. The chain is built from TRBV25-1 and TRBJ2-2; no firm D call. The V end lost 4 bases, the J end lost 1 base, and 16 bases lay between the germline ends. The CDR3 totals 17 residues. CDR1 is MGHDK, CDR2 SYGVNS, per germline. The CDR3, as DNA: TGTGCCAGCAGTGTCTCTATCGGCAGGCAGAACACCGGGGAGCTGTTTTTT. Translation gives CASSVSIGRQNTGELFF. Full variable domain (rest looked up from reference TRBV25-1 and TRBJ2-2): EADIYQTPRYLVIGTGKKITLECSQTMGHDKMYWYQQDPGMELHLIHYSYGVNSTEKGDLSSESTVSRIRTEHFPLTLESARPSHTSQYLCASSVSIGRQNTGELFFGEGSRLTVL.

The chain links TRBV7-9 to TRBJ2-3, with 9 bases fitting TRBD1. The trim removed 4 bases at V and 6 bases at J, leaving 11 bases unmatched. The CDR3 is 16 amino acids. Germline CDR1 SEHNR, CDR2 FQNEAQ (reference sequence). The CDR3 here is CASSSSHGQGSDTQYF. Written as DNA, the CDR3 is TGTGCCAGCAGCTCCTCGCATGGACAGGGGTCCGATACGCAGTATTTT.

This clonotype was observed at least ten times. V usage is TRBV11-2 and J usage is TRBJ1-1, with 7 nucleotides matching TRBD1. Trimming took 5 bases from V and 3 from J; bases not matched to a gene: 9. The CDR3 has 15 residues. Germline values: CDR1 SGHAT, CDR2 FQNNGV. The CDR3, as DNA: TGTGCCAGCAGCCCGAGGGGGCGCCTGGACACTGAAGCTTTCTTT. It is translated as CASSPRGRLDTEAFF.

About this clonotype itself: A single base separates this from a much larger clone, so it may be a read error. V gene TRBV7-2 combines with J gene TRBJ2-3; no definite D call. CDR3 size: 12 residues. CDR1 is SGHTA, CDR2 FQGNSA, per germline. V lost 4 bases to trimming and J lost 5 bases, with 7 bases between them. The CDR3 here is CASSSAVDTQYF. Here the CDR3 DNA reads TGTGCCAGCAGCTCGGCGGTAGATACGCAGTATTTT.

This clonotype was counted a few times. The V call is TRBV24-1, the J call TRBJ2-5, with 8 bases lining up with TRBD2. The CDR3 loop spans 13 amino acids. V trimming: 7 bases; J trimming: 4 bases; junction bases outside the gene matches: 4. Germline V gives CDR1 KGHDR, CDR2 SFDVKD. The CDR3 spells CATSGLAGETQYF. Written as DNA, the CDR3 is TGTGCCACCAGCGGGCTAGCGGGAGAGACCCAGTACTTC.

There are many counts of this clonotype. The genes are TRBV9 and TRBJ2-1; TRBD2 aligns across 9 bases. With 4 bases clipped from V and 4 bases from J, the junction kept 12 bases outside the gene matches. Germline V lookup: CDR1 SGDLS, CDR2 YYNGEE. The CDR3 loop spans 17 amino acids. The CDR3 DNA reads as TGTGCCAGCAGCCTCACCACCGGGACTAGCAGATACAATGAGCAGTTCTTC. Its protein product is CASSLTTGTSRYNEQFF.

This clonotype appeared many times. The CDR3 region has the DNA TGTGCCAGCAGCCTATGGACGAGGTATTCACCCCTCCACTTT. It specifies CASSLWTRYSPLHF. V usage is TRBV7-9 and J usage is TRBJ1-6; D unclear. This CDR3 comprises 14 residues. The V end was cut by 5 bases, the J end by 8 bases, with 13 bases between. CDR1 is SEHNR and CDR2 is FQNEAQ in the germline V gene (reference sequence).